The 18 T cell receptor beta chains below all came from one sample that was sequenced in a study of shared clonotypes between healthy human individuals. The method was immunoSEQ multiplex PCR; TCRdb's version includes in-frame clones alone and lacks a portion of them. Of some 490,000 clones listed, 65% to 85% are singletons. The sequencing sample was made of PBMCs. These TCRs come from a woman aged 40 to 55 in good health. Some clones in this sample may be carry-over from other donors' samples.

Details on this clone: This likely came from a read error, as a far larger clone is one base away. Other DNA sequences in this sample translate to the same CDR3. This rearrangement joins TRBV25-1 to TRBJ2-4; possible D gene TRBD2, 6 bases. The V end lost 4 bases, the J end lost 4 bases, and 20 bases lay between the germline ends. Germline CDR1 is MGHDK and CDR2 is SYGVNS. CDR3 size: 17 residues. The CDR3 sequence is CASSAGTGDLAKNIQYF. CDR3 DNA: TGTGCCAGCAGTGCTGGGACGGGAGATCTAGCTAAAAACATTCAGTACTTC.

Details on this clone: A much larger clonotype is one base distant, so this may be a read error. The genes are TRBV5-1 and TRBJ2-1; the D is unclear. The germline gives CDR1 SGHRS, CDR2 YFSETQ. The CDR3 extends over 15 amino acids. The V gene lost 5 bases and the J gene lost 0 bases, with 12 bases spanning the gap. Here the CDR3 DNA reads TGCGCCAGCAGTGAGAGCTGGAGCTCCTACAATGAGCAGTTCTTC. Its translation is CASSESWSSYNEQFF.

The CDR3 loop is CASSLGWTVGAIYEQYF. The DNA for the CDR3 is TGCGCCAGCAGCTTGGGATGGACAGTAGGGGCAATATACGAGCAGTACTTC. The chain is built from TRBV5-1 and TRBJ2-7; D possibly corresponds to TRBD1 (6 bases). V lost 0 bases and J lost 4, with 20 bases in between. The CDR3 consists of 17 residues. CDR1 SGHRS and CDR2 YFSETQ come from the germline V gene.

With respect to this clone: Given a far larger clone just one base away, this is likely a sequencing read error. This sequence joins TRBV2 and TRBJ2-2, with D perhaps TRBD2 (5 bases). This CDR3 has 15 amino acids. Germline V gene lookup returns CDR1 SNHLY and CDR2 FYNNEI. CDR3 protein: CANSPPAAGAGELFF. The CDR3 DNA reads TGTGCCAACAGTCCACCAGCAGCCGGGGCCGGGGAGCTGTTTTTT.

This clone was counted a few times. A far larger clone is one base from this, pointing to a likely read error. Other DNA sequences in this sample translate to the same CDR3. This rearrangement joins TRBV28 to TRBJ1-5; D may be TRBD1 (6 bases). Germline loops: CDR1 MDHEN, CDR2 SYDVKM. Trimming shortened V by 8 bases and J by 7 bases, and 21 bases separated the two germline ends. This CDR3 has 15 amino acids. CDR3 protein: CASQRRGRDNQPQHF. Written as DNA, the CDR3 is TGTGCCAGCCAGAGGAGGGGTAGGGACAACCAGCCCCAGCATTTT.

A note on this clone: Only one base separates this from a far larger clonotype, so it likely reflects a read error. It is likely a read error, because the conserved phenylalanine at the end of the CDR3 is missing. This sequence joins TRBV18 and TRBJ1-1; D is uncertain. The CDR3 consists of 13 residues. The germline gives CDR1 KGHSH, CDR2 LQKENI. Trimming cost V 5 bases and J 1 base, with 8 bases left between them. As DNA, the CDR3 is TGTGCCAGCTCAGTCGACGGGAACACTGAAGCTTTCTCT. This codes for CASSVDGNTEAFS.

To note about this clone: A far larger clone is one nucleotide away, so this likely arose from a read error. The chain links TRBV29-1 to TRBJ1-1, with 10 bases aligning to TRBD1. From germline, CDR1 is SQVTM and CDR2 ANQGSEA. Trimming at V came to 7 bases and at J to 3 bases, leaving 5 bases not matched to a gene. The CDR3 totals 13 residues. The CDR3 protein is CSGGQGRYTEAFF. The CDR3 DNA reads TGCAGCGGGGGACAGGGGAGGTACACTGAAGCTTTCTTT.

A few counts support this clone. CDR3 sequence: CASSQEQGENYGYTF. DNA of the CDR3: TGTGCCAGCAGCCAGGAACAGGGAGAGAACTATGGCTACACCTTC. The chain carries TRBV14 and TRBJ1-2, with a weak D call TRBD1 (6 bases). Trimming stripped 3 bases from V and 2 bases from J, with 13 bases between. This CDR3 is 15 amino acids long. Germline loops: CDR1 SGHDN, CDR2 FVKESK.

A note on this clone: It is likely a read error: a sequence one base away is far more abundant. V is TRBV7-9 and J is TRBJ1-1, with a possible D match to TRBD1 (5 bases). The CDR3 loop spans 14 amino acids. Deletions cut 3 bases from V and 8 bases from J, with 16 bases between. Per germline, CDR1 SEHNR and CDR2 FQNEAQ (reference sequence). This CDR3 is CASSFKGQNLEAFF. CDR3 bases: TGTGCCAGCAGCTTCAAGGGGCAGAACTTAGAAGCTTTCTTT.

The chain is built from TRBV5-1 and TRBJ2-3; D is unclear. The germline gives CDR1 SGHRS, CDR2 YFSETQ. Deletions cut 1 base from V and 3 bases from J, with 9 bases between. CDR3 size: 14 residues. The CDR3 protein is CASSLYPDTDTQYF. As DNA, the CDR3 is TGCGCCAGCAGCTTGTACCCAGATACAGATACGCAGTATTTT.

This chain joins TRBV5-1 and TRBJ2-1; a weak D match, TRBD2 (5 bases). Looked up from germline, CDR1 is SGHRS and CDR2 is YFSETQ. The CDR3 extends over 15 amino acids. The germline V and J ends were trimmed by 1 base and 4 bases, with 12 bases remaining between them. CDR3 coding DNA: TGCGCCAGCAGCTTGACGGGGAATTCATACAATGAGCAGTTCTTC. Its translation: CASSLTGNSYNEQFF.

This clone was recorded only once. The V gene is TRBV7-2, the J gene TRBJ2-7; D remains unclear. This CDR3 has 12 amino acids. V was trimmed by 5 bases and J by 2 bases, leaving 7 bases between them. Germline assignment: CDR1 SGHTA and CDR2 FQGNSA. The CDR3 reads CASSTRAYEQYF. The CDR3 DNA sequence: TGTGCCAGCAGCACGCGAGCCTACGAGCAGTACTTC. The variable domain in full, with the rest retrieved from reference TRBV7-2 and TRBJ2-7, is GAGVSQSPSNKVTEKGKDVELRCDPISGHTALYWYRQSLGQGLEFLIYFQGNSAPDKSGLPSDRFSAERTGGSVSTLTIQRTQQEDSAVYLCASSTRAYEQYFGPGTRLTVT.

This clone has a single count. The V call is TRBV5-4, the J call TRBJ2-5, with TRBD2 matching 9 bases. The germline V gene has CDR1 SGHNT and CDR2 YYREEE (reference sequence). The CDR3 has 14 amino acids. Trimming removed 4 bases from V and 5 bases from J; junction bases left unmatched: 6. The CDR3 reads CASSPGTSRETQYF. Here the CDR3 DNA reads TGTGCCAGCAGCCCTGGGACTAGCAGGGAGACCCAGTACTTC.

CDR3 nucleotide sequence: TGCGCCAGCAGCTTCGACAGTCAGAACACTGAAGCTTTCTTT. Residues: CASSFDSQNTEAFF. This chain joins TRBV5-1 and TRBJ1-1, with a tentative D call TRBD1 (5 bases). From germline, CDR1 is SGHRS and CDR2 YFSETQ. With 2 bases removed from V and 1 base from J, the gap between germline ends came to 9 bases. The CDR3 totals 14 residues. The full variable domain, its missing parts supplied by reference TRBV5-1 and TRBJ1-1, is KAGVTQTPRYLIKTRGQQVTLSCSPISGHRSVSWYQQTPGQGLQFLFEYFSETQRNKGNFPGRFSGRQFSNSRSEMNVSTLELGDSALYLCASSFDSQNTEAFFGQGTRLTVV.

The chain carries TRBV7-2 and TRBJ2-7; 16 nucleotides line up with TRBD2. V gave up 5 bases and J gave up 1 base; unmatched junction bases: 8. The CDR3 is made up of 18 amino acids. CDR1 and CDR2 from the germline V gene are SGHTA and FQGNSA. CDR3 sequence (DNA): TGTGCCAGCAGCCACGGGACTAGCGGGAGGGCCATTTCCTACGAGCAGTACTTC. Translated: CASSHGTSGRAISYEQYF.

This clone appeared many times. This specimen includes other DNA sequences encoding the same CDR3. V is TRBV28 and J is TRBJ2-1; D not certain. CDR3 length equals 12 residues. V lost 6 bases to trimming and J lost 4 bases, with 7 bases between them. Germline loops: CDR1 MDHEN, CDR2 SYDVKM. The CDR3 here is CASRGNYNEQFF. CDR3 bases: TGTGCCAGCAGAGGGAATTACAATGAGCAGTTCTTC.

The chain uses TRBV5-6 and TRBJ2-1; D gene uncertain. Per germline, CDR1 SGHDT and CDR2 YYEEEE. CDR3 length equals 16 residues. Between the trimmed V and J ends, which lost 1 base and 4 bases, there was a span of 15 bases. The CDR3 nucleotides are TGTGCCAGCAGCTTGTTTCCGAAAACCTATTACAATGAGCAGTTCTTC. Residues: CASSLFPKTYYNEQFF.

The rearrangement links TRBV18 to TRBJ2-7; D might be TRBD1 (5 bases). The CDR3 is 14 residues long. V dropped 1 base and J dropped 6 bases, with 13 bases sitting between them. The germline V gene has CDR1 KGHSH and CDR2 LQKENI. The CDR3 sequence: CASSPRRGSGEQYF. DNA for the CDR3: TGTGCCAGCTCACCACGAAGGGGATCAGGCGAGCAGTACTTC.